This T cell receptor beta chain emerged from a study of T-cell reconstitution after alpha-beta-depleted transplantation in children. Unique molecular identifiers were incorporated into the prepared TCRbeta library. TCRdb fed the PCR reads into MiXCR, producing one record per CDR3 protein. The sample lists around 400,000 distinct CDR3 sequences; around 21% were seen once. The receptor's source is a human donor who donated a stem cell graft to a child with acute myeloid leukemia. The specimen was PBMCs from the stem cell graft donor, collected from the stem cell graft.

The CDR3 loop reads CASNPSGLAKNIQYF. The CDR3 nucleotides are TGTGCCAGCAACCCTAGCGGTCTAGCCAAAAACATTCAGTACTTC. The chain carries TRBV27 and TRBJ2-4, with TRBD2 matching 7 bases. There are 15 residues in the CDR3. The germline V gene has CDR1 MNHEY and CDR2 SMNVEV (reference sequence). The V gene end was trimmed by 7 bases and the J gene end by 0 bases; junction bases not matched to a gene: 6.